This is a list of T cell receptor beta chains from one sample in a study of cytomegalovirus exposure and HLA in healthy donors. TCRdb's copy holds only in-frame clones and misses some; the assay was immunoSEQ multiplex PCR. The table has 150,000 to 200,000 clones, roughly 87% seen once; the top ten hold about 1.6%. The source material was PBMCs. The receptors were gathered from a girl aged 5-17 years in good health and CMV-seropositive. The CDR3 runs from the conserved cysteine through the conserved F or W. Fields, in order: D gene, V gene, J gene, clone size, CDR3 length, CDR3 DNA, CDR3 protein. The D gene is left open where the match is weak. The size field is filled for only some rows; it gives once, few, many or a size class.

>-|TRBV27|TRBJ2-5|-|18
TGTGCCAGCAGTTCGTGGGGGGGGGATTCGGGACAGGTAGAGACCCAGTACTTC
CASSSWGGDSGQVETQYF
>-|TRBV10-3|TRBJ2-4|-|17
TGTGCCATCAGTGAGTCAACAGGGTCCCTCCCGGGGAACATTCAGTACTTC
CAISESTGSLPGNIQYF
>-|TRBV5-6|TRBJ1-1|-|14
TGTGCCAGCAGGCGGGGAGGGGGGAACACTGAAGCTTTCTTT
CASRRGGGNTEAFF
>TRBD2|TRBV7-2|TRBJ2-5|-|15
TGTGCCAGCAGCTTAATGGCTAGCGGGAGTGAGACCCAGTACTTC
CASSLMASGSETQYF
>-|TRBV28|TRBJ2-2|few|15
TGTGCCAGCAGTTTGGTTCCAGGAACTCCCGGGGAGCTGTTTTTT
CASSLVPGTPGELFF
>-|TRBV10-2|TRBJ1-2|-|14
TGCGCCAGCAGTGAAGCCAGGTCCTACTATGGCTACACCTTC
CASSEARSYYGYTF
>TRBD1|TRBV4-1|TRBJ1-4|-|15
TGCGCCAGCAGCCAAGGGGCAGGGGGCGATGAAAAACTGTTTTTT
CASSQGAGGDEKLFF
>-|TRBV6-6|TRBJ1-4|few|11
TGTGCCAGCAGCCTAGAGGAAAAACTGTTTTTT
CASSLEEKLFF
>-|TRBV19|TRBJ2-7|-|14
TGTGCCAGTAGTATTGTCGACAGTGCCTACGAGCAGTACTTC
CASSIVDSAYEQYF
>TRBD1|TRBV29-1|TRBJ1-2|-|17
TGCAGCGTTGAAGATCGTGACAGGGGGTTTGTTACCTATGGCTACACCTTC
CSVEDRDRGFVTYGYTF
>TRBD2|TRBV9|TRBJ2-7|-|16
TGTGCCAGCAGCGGGGGGGGAACTAGCACGCGGTACGAGCAGTACTTC
CASSGGGTSTRYEQYF
>-|TRBV7-9|TRBJ1-4|-|14
TGTGCCAGCAGCATAGACAGGTCGTATGAAAAACTGTTTTTT
CASSIDRSYEKLFF
>-|TRBV7-2|TRBJ1-2|-|13
TGTGCCAGCAGTAAAGGACATCTCGCTGGCTACACCTTC
CASSKGHLAGYTF
>-|TRBV6-5|TRBJ1-1|few|15
TGTGCCAGCAGTTACGGACATCCCTCCGTCCTGGGAACTTTCTTT
CASSYGHPSVLGTFF
>-|TRBV7-8|TRBJ2-5|-|13
TGTGCCAGCAGCCCCTCCATGAGAGAGACCCAGTACTTC
CASSPSMRETQYF
>-|TRBV6-5|TRBJ1-2|-|16
TGTGCCAGCAGTTACTCCTGGGACTCCCGGCGGTCTGGCTACACCTTC
CASSYSWDSRRSGYTF
>TRBD2|TRBV7-3|TRBJ2-1|-|15
TGTGCCAGCAGCCCCAGCGGGAGTCATAACGGTGAGCAGTTCTTC
CASSPSGSHNGEQFF